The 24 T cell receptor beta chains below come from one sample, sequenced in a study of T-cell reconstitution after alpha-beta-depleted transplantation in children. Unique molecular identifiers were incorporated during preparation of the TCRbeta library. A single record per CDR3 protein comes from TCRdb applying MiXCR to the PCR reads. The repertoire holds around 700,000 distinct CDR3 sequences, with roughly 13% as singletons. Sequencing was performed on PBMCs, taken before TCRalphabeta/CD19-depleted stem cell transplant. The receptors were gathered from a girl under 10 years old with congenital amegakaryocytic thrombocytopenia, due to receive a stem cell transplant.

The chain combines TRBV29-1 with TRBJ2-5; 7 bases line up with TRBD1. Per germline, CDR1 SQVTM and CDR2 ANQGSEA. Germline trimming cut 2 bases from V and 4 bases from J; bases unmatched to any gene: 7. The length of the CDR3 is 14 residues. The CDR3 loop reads CSVESRTGSETQYF. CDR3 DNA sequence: TGCAGCGTTGAATCTAGGACAGGCTCAGAGACCCAGTACTTC. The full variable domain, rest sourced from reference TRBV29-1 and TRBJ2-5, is SAVISQKPSRDICQRGTSLTIQCQVDSQVTMMFWYRQQPGQSLTLIATANQGSEATYESGFVIDKFPISRPNLTFSTLTVSNMSPEDSSIYLCSVESRTGSETQYFGPGTRLLVL.

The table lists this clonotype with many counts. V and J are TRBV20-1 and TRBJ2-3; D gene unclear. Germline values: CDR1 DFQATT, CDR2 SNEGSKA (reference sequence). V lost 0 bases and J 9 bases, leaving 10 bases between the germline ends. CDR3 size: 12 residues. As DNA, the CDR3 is TGCAGTGCTAGAGATACACCGAGGACGCAGTATTTT. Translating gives CSARDTPRTQYF.

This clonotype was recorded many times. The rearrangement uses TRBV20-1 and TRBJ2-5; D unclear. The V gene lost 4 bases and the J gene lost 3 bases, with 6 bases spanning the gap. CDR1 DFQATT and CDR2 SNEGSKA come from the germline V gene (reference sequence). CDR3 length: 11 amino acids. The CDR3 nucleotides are TGCAGTGCTACTAGTAAAGAGACCCAGTACTTC. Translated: CSATSKETQYF.

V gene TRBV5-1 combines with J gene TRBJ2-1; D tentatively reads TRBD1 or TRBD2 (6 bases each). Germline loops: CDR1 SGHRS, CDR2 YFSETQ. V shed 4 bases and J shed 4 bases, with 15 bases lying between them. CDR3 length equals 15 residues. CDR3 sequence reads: CASSVGASAYNEQFF. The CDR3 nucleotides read TGCGCCAGCAGCGTGGGGGCTAGCGCGTACAATGAGCAGTTCTTC.

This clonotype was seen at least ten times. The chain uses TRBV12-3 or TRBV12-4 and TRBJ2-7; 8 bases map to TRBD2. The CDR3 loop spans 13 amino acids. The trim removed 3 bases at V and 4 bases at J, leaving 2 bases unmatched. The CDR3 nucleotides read TGTGCCAGCAGTTTGGAGCGGGAGTACGAGCAGTACTTC. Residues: CASSLEREYEQYF.

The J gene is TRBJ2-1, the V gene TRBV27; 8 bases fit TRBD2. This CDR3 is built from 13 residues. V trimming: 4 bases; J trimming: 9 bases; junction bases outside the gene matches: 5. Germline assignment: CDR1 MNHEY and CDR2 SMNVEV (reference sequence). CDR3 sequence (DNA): TGTGCCAGCAGTTCCACTAGCGGCGGTGAGCAGTTCTTC. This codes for CASSSTSGGEQFF.

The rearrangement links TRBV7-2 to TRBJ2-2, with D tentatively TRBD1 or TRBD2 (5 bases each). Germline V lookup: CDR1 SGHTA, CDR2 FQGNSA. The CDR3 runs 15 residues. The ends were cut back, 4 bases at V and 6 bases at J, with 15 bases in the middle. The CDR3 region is CASSSGATEPGELFF. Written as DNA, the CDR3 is TGTGCCAGCAGCTCCGGGGCCACGGAGCCCGGGGAGCTGTTTTTT.

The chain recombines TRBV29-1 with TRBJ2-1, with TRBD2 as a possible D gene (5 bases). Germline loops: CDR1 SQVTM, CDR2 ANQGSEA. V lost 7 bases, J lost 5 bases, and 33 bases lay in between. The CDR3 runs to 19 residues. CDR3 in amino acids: CSAGAIVNLSPGLDNEQFF. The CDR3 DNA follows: TGCAGCGCCGGAGCCATTGTGAACCTTTCGCCCGGACTCGACAATGAGCAGTTCTTC.

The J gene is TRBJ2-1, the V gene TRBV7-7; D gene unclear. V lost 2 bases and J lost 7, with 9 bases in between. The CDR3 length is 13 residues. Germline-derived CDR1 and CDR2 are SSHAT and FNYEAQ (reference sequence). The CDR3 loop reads CASSLWGSNEQFF. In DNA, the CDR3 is TGTGCCAGCAGCTTATGGGGTAGTAATGAGCAGTTCTTC.

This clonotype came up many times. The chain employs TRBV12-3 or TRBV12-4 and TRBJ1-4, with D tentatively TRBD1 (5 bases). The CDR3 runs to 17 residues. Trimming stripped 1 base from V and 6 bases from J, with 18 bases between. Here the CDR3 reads CASSLVPGKELDEKLFF. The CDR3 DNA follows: TGTGCCAGCAGTTTAGTGCCAGGGAAGGAGTTGGATGAAAAACTGTTTTTT.

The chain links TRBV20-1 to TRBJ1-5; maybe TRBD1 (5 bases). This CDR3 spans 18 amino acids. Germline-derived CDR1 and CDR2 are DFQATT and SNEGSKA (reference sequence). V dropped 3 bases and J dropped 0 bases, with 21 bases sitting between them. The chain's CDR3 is CSASRLRQHNYSNQPQHF. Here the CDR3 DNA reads TGCAGTGCTAGTCGTCTCCGACAGCATAACTATAGCAATCAGCCCCAGCATTTT.

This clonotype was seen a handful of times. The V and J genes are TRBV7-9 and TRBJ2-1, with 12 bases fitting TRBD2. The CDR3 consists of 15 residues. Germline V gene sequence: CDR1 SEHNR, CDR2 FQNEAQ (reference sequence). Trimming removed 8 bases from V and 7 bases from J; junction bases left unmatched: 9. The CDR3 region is CASPPPGLAGNEQFF. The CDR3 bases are TGTGCCAGCCCACCTCCGGGACTAGCGGGTAATGAGCAGTTCTTC. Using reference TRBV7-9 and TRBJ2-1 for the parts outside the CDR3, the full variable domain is DTGVSQNPRHKITKRGQNVTFRCDPISEHNRLYWYRQTLGQGPEFLTYFQNEAQLEKSRLLSDRFSAERPKGSFSTLEIQRTEQGDSAMYLCASPPPGLAGNEQFFGPGTRLTVL.

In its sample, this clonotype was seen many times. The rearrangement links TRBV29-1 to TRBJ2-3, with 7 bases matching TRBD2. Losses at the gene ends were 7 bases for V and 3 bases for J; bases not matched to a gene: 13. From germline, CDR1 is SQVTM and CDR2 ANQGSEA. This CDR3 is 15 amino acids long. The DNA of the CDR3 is TGCAGCGGGAGCGGGACCATAACCATGACAGATACGCAGTATTTT. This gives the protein CSGSGTITMTDTQYF.

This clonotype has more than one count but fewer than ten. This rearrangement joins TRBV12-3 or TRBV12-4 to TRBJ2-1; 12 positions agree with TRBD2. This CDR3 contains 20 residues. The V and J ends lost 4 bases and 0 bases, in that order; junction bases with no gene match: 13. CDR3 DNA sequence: TGTGCCAGCAGTTCCCCTCCGGGACTAGCGGGCCTAAGCTCCTACAATGAGCAGTTCTTC. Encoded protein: CASSSPPGLAGLSSYNEQFF.

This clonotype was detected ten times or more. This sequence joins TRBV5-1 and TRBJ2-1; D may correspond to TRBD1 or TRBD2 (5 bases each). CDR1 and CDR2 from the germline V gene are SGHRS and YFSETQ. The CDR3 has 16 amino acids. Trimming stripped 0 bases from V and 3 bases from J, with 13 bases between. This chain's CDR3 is CASSLEGRQNYNEQFF. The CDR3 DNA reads TGCGCCAGCAGCTTGGAGGGACGTCAAAACTACAATGAGCAGTTCTTC. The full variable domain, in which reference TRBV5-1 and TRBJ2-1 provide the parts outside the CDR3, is KAGVTQTPRYLIKTRGQQVTLSCSPISGHRSVSWYQQTPGQGLQFLFEYFSETQRNKGNFPGRFSGRQFSNSRSEMNVSTLELGDSALYLCASSLEGRQNYNEQFFGPGTRLTVL.

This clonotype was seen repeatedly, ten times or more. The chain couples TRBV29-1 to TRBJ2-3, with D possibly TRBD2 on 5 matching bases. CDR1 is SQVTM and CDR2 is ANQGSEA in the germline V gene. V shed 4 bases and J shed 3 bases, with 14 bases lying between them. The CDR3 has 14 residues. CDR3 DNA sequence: TGCAGCGTTGGGGTTGGGCGCGGGACAGATACGCAGTATTTT. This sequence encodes CSVGVGRGTDTQYF.

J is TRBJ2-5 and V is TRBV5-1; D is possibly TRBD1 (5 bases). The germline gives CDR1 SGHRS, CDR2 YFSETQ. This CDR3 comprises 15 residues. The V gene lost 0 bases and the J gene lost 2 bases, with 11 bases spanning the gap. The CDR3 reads CASSLGTQIQETQYF. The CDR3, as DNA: TGCGCCAGCAGCTTGGGGACACAAATTCAAGAGACCCAGTACTTC.

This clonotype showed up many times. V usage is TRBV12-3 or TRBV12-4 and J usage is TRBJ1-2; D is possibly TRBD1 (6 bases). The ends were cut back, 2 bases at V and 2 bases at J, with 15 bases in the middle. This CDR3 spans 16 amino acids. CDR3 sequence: CASSLSGGAVNYGYTF. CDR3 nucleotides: TGTGCCAGCAGTTTATCCGGGGGGGCGGTGAACTATGGCTACACCTTC.

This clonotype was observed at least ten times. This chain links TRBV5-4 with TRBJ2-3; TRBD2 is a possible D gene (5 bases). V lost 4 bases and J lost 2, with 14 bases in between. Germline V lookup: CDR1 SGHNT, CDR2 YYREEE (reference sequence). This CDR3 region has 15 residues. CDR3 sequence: CASSPYGRDTDTQYF. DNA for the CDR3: TGTGCCAGCAGCCCTTACGGCCGGGACACAGATACGCAGTATTTT.

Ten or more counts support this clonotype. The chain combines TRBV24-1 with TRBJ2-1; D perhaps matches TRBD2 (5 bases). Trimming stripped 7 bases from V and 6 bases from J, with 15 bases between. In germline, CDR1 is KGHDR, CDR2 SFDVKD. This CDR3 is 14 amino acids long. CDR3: CATSPGGGLNEQFF. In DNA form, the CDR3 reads TGTGCCACCAGCCCTGGTGGAGGTCTCAATGAGCAGTTCTTC.

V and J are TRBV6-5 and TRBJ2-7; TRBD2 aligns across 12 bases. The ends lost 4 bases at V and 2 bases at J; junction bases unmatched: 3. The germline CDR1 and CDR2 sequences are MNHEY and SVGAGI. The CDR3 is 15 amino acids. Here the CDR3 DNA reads TGTGCCAGCAGTTGGACTAGCGGGACTCCCTACGAGCAGTACTTC. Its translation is CASSWTSGTPYEQYF.

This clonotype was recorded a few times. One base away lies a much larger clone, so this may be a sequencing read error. The CDR3 DNA sequence: TGCGCCAGCAGCGCGAACTCTGGGGCCAACGTCCTGACTTTC. Its translation: CASSANSGANVLTF. The V and J genes are TRBV5-1 and TRBJ2-6; D uncertain. Trimming took 4 bases from V and 0 from J, leaving 5 bases between them. CDR3 length equals 14 residues. Germline CDR1 and CDR2: SGHRS and YFSETQ.

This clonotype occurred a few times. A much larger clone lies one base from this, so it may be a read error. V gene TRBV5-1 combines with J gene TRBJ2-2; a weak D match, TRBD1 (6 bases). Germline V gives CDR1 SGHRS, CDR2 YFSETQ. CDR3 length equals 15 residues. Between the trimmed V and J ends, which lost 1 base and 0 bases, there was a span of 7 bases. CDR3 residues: CASSLPGANTGELFF. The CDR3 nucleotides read TGCGCCAGCAGCTTGCCAGGGGCGAACACCGGGGAGCTGTTTTTT.

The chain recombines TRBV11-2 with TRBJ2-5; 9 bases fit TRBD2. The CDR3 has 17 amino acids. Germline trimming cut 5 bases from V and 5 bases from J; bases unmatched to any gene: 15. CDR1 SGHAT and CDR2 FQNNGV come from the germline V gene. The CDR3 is CASSQTTSGAARETQYF. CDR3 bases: TGTGCCAGCAGCCAGACGACTAGCGGTGCCGCAAGGGAGACCCAGTACTTC.